This TCR beta chain was sequenced during a study of immune evolution from preneoplasia to lung adenocarcinoma. The data were produced by immunoSEQ multiplex PCR, yet TCRdb's version contains in-frame clones alone and is incomplete. The sample shows roughly 2,700 clones, around 81% of them seen only once. Two lung cancer pathologists independently confirmed each histologic diagnosis. From germline, CDR1 is SQVTM and CDR2 ANQGSEA. V gave up 4 bases and J gave up 0 bases, with 13 bases separating them. There are 14 residues in the CDR3. The chain carries TRBV29-1 and TRBJ2-7; D not resolved. Material for sequencing was FFPE adjacent normal lung tissue. This TCR was sampled from a person aged 55-79 years with lung adenocarcinoma. The CDR3 nucleotides read TGCAGCGTTGTTCCTCGGAGTTCCTCCTACGAGCAGTACTTC. As protein: CSVVPRSSSYEQYF.